This entry lists 26 T cell receptor beta chains sequenced from one sample in a study of response to subunit inactivated influenza vaccine. From the RT-PCR reads, TCRdb called clonotypes with MiXCR, one entry per CDR3 protein. The sample holds about 650,000 distinct CDR3 sequences; 15% to 19% are singletons and the top ten take 11%. The sequencing here drew on PBMCs from blood, taken roughly 13 days after vaccination. The receptor set was obtained from a man between 50 and 59 years old who received an inactivated influenza vaccine.

This clonotype has at least ten counts. This rearrangement joins TRBV20-1 to TRBJ2-7; TRBD1 matches 12 bases. The germline gives CDR1 DFQATT, CDR2 SNEGSKA (reference sequence). Trimming removed 0 bases from V and 5 bases from J; junction bases left unmatched: 11. The CDR3 covers 17 residues. As DNA, the CDR3 is TGCAGTGCTAGAGATTTCACCGGGACAGGGGGCGTCAACGAGCAGTACTTC. It translates to CSARDFTGTGGVNEQYF.

Of note for this clonotype: This may stem from a read error, because a much larger clone lies one nucleotide away. The gene calls are TRBV6-1 and TRBJ1-1; D is possibly TRBD1 (5 bases). The CDR3 covers 13 residues. Looked up from germline, CDR1 is MNHNS and CDR2 is SASEGT. Trimming took off 6 bases at V and 1 base at J, with 9 bases between the two ends. CDR3 nucleotides: TGTGCCAGCAGATTCAGGGAGAACACTGAAGCTTTCTTT. Translated, it gives CASRFRENTEAFF.

This clonotype was observed a handful of times. This chain links TRBV19 with TRBJ2-3; 8 bases agree with TRBD1. From germline, CDR1 is LNHDA and CDR2 SQIVND (reference sequence). The length of the CDR3 is 15 residues. V shed 7 bases and J 4 bases; nucleotides not matched to a gene: 10. The CDR3 DNA follows: TGTGCCAGTAAAATGTCACAGGGGGTCCCAGATACGCAGTATTTT. This gives the protein CASKMSQGVPDTQYF.

At least ten counts were recorded for this clonotype. This rearrangement joins TRBV29-1 to TRBJ2-1; TRBD2 aligns across 8 bases. The CDR3 has 14 residues. J gave up 5 bases and V 4 bases, and 7 bases lay outside the gene matches. Germline V CDR1 and CDR2: SQVTM, ANQGSEA. As DNA, the CDR3 is TGCAGCGTTGGGGCGGGAGGACCCAACAATGAGCAGTTCTTC. Translation: CSVGAGGPNNEQFF.

V gene TRBV10-3 combines with J gene TRBJ2-7, with D tentatively TRBD1 (6 bases). Trimming pared 0 bases from V and 0 bases from J, leaving 12 bases between. Germline V gives CDR1 ENHRY, CDR2 SYGVKD. CDR3 length: 16 amino acids. The CDR3 sequence is CAISESGDKPSYEQYF. In DNA, the CDR3 is TGTGCCATCAGTGAGTCGGGGGACAAGCCCTCCTACGAGCAGTACTTC.

This clonotype came up a few times. This chain's CDR3 is CASSRGTSGRVNYEQYF. CDR3 nucleotides: TGTGCCAGCAGCCGCGGGACTAGCGGGAGAGTCAACTACGAGCAGTACTTC. V and J are TRBV6-2 or TRBV6-3 and TRBJ2-7; 14 bases line up with TRBD2. Per germline, CDR1 MNHEY and CDR2 SVGEGT. The length of the CDR3 is 17 residues. V shed 6 bases, J shed 3 bases, and the junction held 10 bases outside the gene matches.

This clonotype was detected only a few times. This sequence joins TRBV6-6 and TRBJ2-5; the D is unclear. The germline V gene has CDR1 MNHNY and CDR2 SVGAGI (reference sequence). The germline V and J ends were trimmed by 5 bases and 5 bases, with 12 bases remaining between them. The CDR3 sequence is 13 residues long. In DNA, the CDR3 is TGTGCCAGCAGTCGACCCGTCGGGGAGACCCAGTACTTC. Its protein product is CASSRPVGETQYF.

This clonotype was recorded many times. The chain employs TRBV6-1 and TRBJ2-1; 8 nucleotides align to TRBD2. Unmatched junction bases numbered 10, after V lost 6 bases and J lost 3 bases. Per germline, CDR1 MNHNS and CDR2 SASEGT. The CDR3 covers 16 residues. CDR3 protein: CASRTLPGLGYNEQFF. Here the CDR3 DNA reads TGTGCCAGCAGAACCCTCCCGGGACTAGGCTACAATGAGCAGTTCTTC.

The chain links TRBV7-9 to TRBJ2-1; maybe TRBD2 (6 bases). V lost 7 bases, J lost 5 bases, and 12 bases lay in between. Germline V CDR1 and CDR2: SEHNR, FQNEAQ (reference sequence). This CDR3 region has 13 residues. For the CDR3, the DNA is TGTGCCAGCACCCCGGGGACTCACAATGAGCAGTTCTTC. Protein: CASTPGTHNEQFF.

The chain combines TRBV5-5 with TRBJ2-7; D remains ambiguous. The CDR3 has 14 amino acids. V shed 7 bases and J shed 2 bases, with 16 bases lying between them. The germline V gene encodes CDR1 SGHKS and CDR2 YYEKEE (reference sequence). The CDR3 DNA sequence: TGTGCCAGCGAGCTCCTGAAGGTCCCCTACGAGCAGTACTTC. This translates into CASELLKVPYEQYF.

V gene TRBV29-1 combines with J gene TRBJ1-4; D is unresolved. Germline loops: CDR1 SQVTM, CDR2 ANQGSEA. The CDR3 has 11 amino acids. Trimming removed 4 bases from V and 8 bases from J, with 8 bases in between. The CDR3 nucleotides read TGCAGCGTTGGAGTTCGCGAAAAACTGTTTTTT. Protein: CSVGVREKLFF. The full variable domain, its missing parts supplied by reference TRBV29-1 and TRBJ1-4, is SAVISQKPSRDICQRGTSLTIQCQVDSQVTMMFWYRQQPGQSLTLIATANQGSEATYESGFVIDKFPISRPNLTFSTLTVSNMSPEDSSIYLCSVGVREKLFFGSGTQLSVL.

The sample holds a few counts of this clonotype. The V and J genes are TRBV28 and TRBJ2-1; perhaps TRBD2 as D (5 bases). Germline V gene sequence: CDR1 MDHEN, CDR2 SYDVKM. CDR3 length: 15 residues. Trimming left V 3 bases short and J 0 bases short, with 9 bases between. The CDR3 DNA reads as TGTGCCAGCAGTTTGTGGGAGAGCTCCTACAATGAGCAGTTCTTC. It is translated as CASSLWESSYNEQFF.

The genes are TRBV3-1 and TRBJ2-3; TRBD2 aligns across 9 bases. The CDR3 loop spans 16 amino acids. With V trimmed by 1 base and J by 1 base, 3 bases remained unmatched. The germline V gene has CDR1 LGHDT and CDR2 YNNKEL (reference sequence). In DNA form, the CDR3 reads TGTGCCAGCAGCCAAGGATCTAGCGGGGGCACAGATACGCAGTATTTT. Residues: CASSQGSSGGTDTQYF.

Only a few counts were recorded for this clonotype. The chain joins TRBV3-1 to TRBJ2-4; 8 bases agree with TRBD1. Germline V gene data show CDR1 as LGHDT and CDR2 as YNNKEL (reference sequence). The junction had 6 bases not matched to a gene; V was cut back by 1 base and J by 7 bases. The CDR3 loop spans 15 amino acids. The CDR3 nucleotides are TGTGCCAGCAGCCAAGGGCCAGGGGGCTCGAACATTCAGTACTTC. Its translation is CASSQGPGGSNIQYF.

This clonotype was found a few times. The chain combines TRBV2 with TRBJ2-1; TRBD1 matches 9 bases. Looked up from germline, CDR1 is SNHLY and CDR2 is FYNNEI. The CDR3 sequence is 13 residues long. Trimming removed 3 bases from V and 9 bases from J; junction bases left unmatched: 3. CDR3 in DNA: TGTGCCAGCAGTGAGGGACAGGGAAGTGAGCAGTTCTTC. The encoded protein is CASSEGQGSEQFF.

This clonotype has just a few counts. V and J are TRBV28 and TRBJ2-7; the match to TRBD1 covers 7 bases. The V gene end was trimmed by 7 bases and the J gene end by 2 bases; junction bases not matched to a gene: 8. This CDR3 comprises 14 residues. Per germline, CDR1 MDHEN and CDR2 SYDVKM. The CDR3 DNA reads TGTGCCAGCAATGGGGACAGCCTGGCCTACGAGCAGTACTTC. Translating it yields CASNGDSLAYEQYF.

The rearrangement joins TRBV4-2 to TRBJ2-2; TRBD1 matches at 10 bases. The V gene end was trimmed by 3 bases and the J gene end by 8 bases; junction bases not matched to a gene: 12. The CDR3 totals 17 residues. Looked up from germline, CDR1 is LGHNA and CDR2 is YNFKEQ. CDR3 protein: CASSHLGQGERYGELFF. CDR3 DNA: TGTGCCAGCAGCCATCTCGGACAGGGGGAGCGTTATGGGGAGCTGTTTTTT.

This clonotype was counted between two and nine times. CDR3 DNA: TGTGCCAGCAGTGTTGGCGTGGGGTTGTACGAGCAGTACTTC. Its protein product is CASSVGVGLYEQYF. This chain links TRBV6-1 with TRBJ2-7; unclear D gene. V gave up 4 bases and J gave up 4 bases, with 14 bases separating them. Germline values: CDR1 MNHNS, CDR2 SASEGT. The CDR3 contains 14 residues.

Ten or more counts support this clonotype. The genes are TRBV4-3 and TRBJ2-5; 7 bases map to TRBD2. This CDR3 has 16 amino acids. Germline CDR1 and CDR2: LGHNA and YSLEER. V lost 0 bases, J lost 5 bases, and 9 bases stayed unmatched. The CDR3 region is CASSQELTSRFETQYF. The CDR3 DNA reads as TGCGCCAGCAGCCAAGAATTGACTAGCCGGTTCGAGACCCAGTACTTC.

The CDR3 loop reads CASSTRSSYNSPLHF. Here the CDR3 DNA reads TGTGCCAGCAGCACCCGAAGCTCCTATAATTCACCCCTCCACTTT. The chain is built from TRBV7-6 and TRBJ1-6; D is uncertain. The V gene's germline CDR1 is SGHVS and CDR2 FNYEAQ. This CDR3 has 15 residues. The V gene lost 5 bases and the J gene lost 0 bases, with 8 bases spanning the gap.

This clonotype appeared a few times. This chain uses TRBV29-1 with TRBJ2-7; D perhaps matches TRBD2 (5 bases). CDR1 is SQVTM, CDR2 ANQGSEA, per germline. The V end lost 1 base, the J end lost 4 bases, and 14 bases lay between the germline ends. The length of the CDR3 is 14 residues. Here the CDR3 reads CSVEVRLAEYEQYF. The CDR3 coding sequence is TGCAGCGTTGAAGTTCGGCTAGCAGAATACGAGCAGTACTTC.

This clonotype was seen only a few times. This rearrangement joins TRBV12-3 or TRBV12-4 to TRBJ1-6, with 9 bases matching TRBD1. The CDR3 consists of 15 residues. Trimming removed 5 bases from V and 6 bases from J; junction bases left unmatched: 5. The CDR3 DNA reads as TGTGCCAGCAGTACCGGGACAGGGCGTAATTCACCCCTCCACTTT. This sequence encodes CASSTGTGRNSPLHF.

The table lists this clonotype with a few counts. V gene TRBV30 combines with J gene TRBJ1-6; D is unresolved. CDR1 and CDR2 from the germline V gene are GTSNPN and SVGIG (reference sequence). Trimming left V 4 bases short and J 3 bases short, with 7 bases between. The CDR3 has 13 amino acids. CDR3 in amino acids: CAWKSVYNSPLHF. For the CDR3, the DNA is TGTGCCTGGAAATCCGTCTATAATTCACCCCTCCACTTT.

The chain recombines TRBV12-3 or TRBV12-4 with TRBJ1-5; no reliable D call. The CDR3 loop spans 14 amino acids. Between the trimmed V and J ends, which lost 6 bases and 0 bases, there was a span of 9 bases. The CDR3 coding sequence is TGTGCCAGCAGAAGCAATTATAGCAATCAGCCCCAGCATTTT. Protein product: CASRSNYSNQPQHF.

The rearrangement links TRBV5-1 to TRBJ2-5; perhaps TRBD1 as D (5 bases). CDR3 length equals 15 residues. CDR1 and CDR2 (germline): SGHRS, YFSETQ. The germline V and J ends were trimmed by 0 bases and 1 base, with 10 bases remaining between them. The CDR3 bases are TGCGCCAGCAGCTTGGCTAGGGGATCCCAAGAGACCCAGTACTTC. Translated: CASSLARGSQETQYF. Full variable domain (rest looked up from reference TRBV5-1 and TRBJ2-5): KAGVTQTPRYLIKTRGQQVTLSCSPISGHRSVSWYQQTPGQGLQFLFEYFSETQRNKGNFPGRFSGRQFSNSRSEMNVSTLELGDSALYLCASSLARGSQETQYFGPGTRLLVL.

The V gene is TRBV7-2, the J gene TRBJ1-1, with D hard to call. V gave up 4 bases and J gave up 1 base, with 13 bases separating them. The CDR3 is 15 residues long. The germline gives CDR1 SGHTA, CDR2 FQGNSA. Written as DNA, the CDR3 is TGTGCCAGCAGCTCCCAGGCGGGAGGGAACACTGAAGCTTTCTTT. Its translation: CASSSQAGGNTEAFF.